This record concerns one T cell receptor beta chain sequence. Its antigen is not known. Per patient, between 1 and 8 samples were collected at pretreatment and on-treatment time points. Looked up from germline, CDR1 is MNHNS and CDR2 is SASEGT. J gave up 0 bases and V 3 bases, and 0 bases lay outside the gene matches. The CDR3 is made up of 15 amino acids. This record comes from a study of PD-L1 blockade in urothelial cancer. On the study more broadly: Bladder-origin urothelial cancer in males described about 90% of the 29 patients. Prior chemotherapy ranged from 0 to 3 regimens per patient.

Data came from immunoSEQ multiplex PCR; TCRdb stores just in-frame clones and leaves some out. This table holds just over 50,000 clones, around 86% found once. Study results and limitations: Where pretreatment blood TCR clonality fell below the median, better survival was predicted.

The gene calls are TRBV6-1 and TRBJ1-4; TRBD1 matches 8 bases. Sequences were derived from PBMCs, sampled around atezolizumab (anti-PD-L1) treatment. This TCR came from a man aged 55 to 70 with urothelial cancer. CDR3 nucleotides: TGTGCCAGCAGTGACAGGGGGCCAACTAATGAAAAACTGTTTTTT. This gives the protein CASSDRGPTNEKLFF.